This record covers a single T cell receptor beta chain. Profiled with immunoSEQ multiplex PCR; TCRdb holds only in-frame clones, not every one. The sample holds approximately 68,000 clones, around 80% seen once. V shed 1 base and J shed 3 bases, with 7 bases lying between them. CDR3 length equals 13 residues. Germline-derived CDR1 and CDR2 are LGHDT and YNNKEL (reference sequence). This record belongs to a study of blood T cell repertoires in COVID-19. The chain joins TRBV3-1 (or the pseudogene TRBV3-2) to TRBJ2-7; possibly TRBD1 for D (5 bases). The sequencing input was peripheral blood. The receptor was isolated from a human donor in a cohort sampled during active COVID-19. The CDR3, as DNA: TGTGCCAGCAGCCAAGCAGGACACTACGAGCAGTACTTC. This gives the protein CASSQAGHYEQYF.